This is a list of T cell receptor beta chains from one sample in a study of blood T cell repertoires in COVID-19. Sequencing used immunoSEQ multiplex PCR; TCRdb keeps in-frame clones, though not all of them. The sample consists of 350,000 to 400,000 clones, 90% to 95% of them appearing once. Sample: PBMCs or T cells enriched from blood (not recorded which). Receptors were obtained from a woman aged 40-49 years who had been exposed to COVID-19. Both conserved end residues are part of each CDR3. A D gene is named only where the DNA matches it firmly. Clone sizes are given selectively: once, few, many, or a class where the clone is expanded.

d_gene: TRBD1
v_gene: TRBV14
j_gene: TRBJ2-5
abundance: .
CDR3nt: TGTGCCAGCAGCCAAAACAGGGGGCAAGAGACCCAGTACTTC
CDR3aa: CASSQNRGQETQYF

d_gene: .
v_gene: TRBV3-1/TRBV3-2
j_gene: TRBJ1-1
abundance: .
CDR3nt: TGTGCCAGCAGCCAGGTCGGGAACACTGAAGCTTTCTTT
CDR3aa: CASSQVGNTEAFF

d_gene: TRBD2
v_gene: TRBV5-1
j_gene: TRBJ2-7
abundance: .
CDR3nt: TGCGCCAGCAGCTACAGACTAGCGGGAGACTCCTACGAGCAGTACTTC
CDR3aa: CASSYRLAGDSYEQYF

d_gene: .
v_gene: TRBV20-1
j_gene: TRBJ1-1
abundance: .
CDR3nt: TGCAGTGCTAGTCGCGGACTGGCGGGAAACACTGAAGCTTTCTTT
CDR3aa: CSASRGLAGNTEAFF

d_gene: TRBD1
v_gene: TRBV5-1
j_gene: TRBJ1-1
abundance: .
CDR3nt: TGCGCCAGCAGCGGGCTGCCGGGACAGGGATCCACTGAAGCTTTCTTT
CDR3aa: CASSGLPGQGSTEAFF

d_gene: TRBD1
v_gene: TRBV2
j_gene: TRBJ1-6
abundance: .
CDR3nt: TGTGCCACCACGAGGACAGGGGAAAATTCACCCCTCCACTTT
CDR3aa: CATTRTGENSPLHF

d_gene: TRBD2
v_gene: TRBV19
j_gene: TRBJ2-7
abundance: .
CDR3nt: TGTGCCAGTAGTATAGTGGAAGCGGGAGTAGGGGAGCAGTACTTC
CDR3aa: CASSIVEAGVGEQYF

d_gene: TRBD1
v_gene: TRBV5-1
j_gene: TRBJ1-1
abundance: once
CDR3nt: TGCGCCAGCAGCGAGTACAGGGGGGCTATTGAAGCTTTCTTT
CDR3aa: CASSEYRGAIEAFF

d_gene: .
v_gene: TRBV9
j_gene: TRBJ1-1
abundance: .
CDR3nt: TGTGCCAGCAGCATAAGCACAGGGTTGGGCACTGAAGCTTTCTTT
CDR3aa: CASSISTGLGTEAFF

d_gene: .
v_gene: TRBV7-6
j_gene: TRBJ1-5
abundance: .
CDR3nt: TGTGCCAGCAGCTTAGGGGGGGTGGGCAATCAGCCCCAGCATTTT
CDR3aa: CASSLGGVGNQPQHF

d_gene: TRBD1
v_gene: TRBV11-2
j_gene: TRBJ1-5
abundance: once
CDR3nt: TGTGCCAGCAGCTTAGTCTGTGGGACAGGAAGAAATCAGCCCCAGCATTTT
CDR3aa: CASSLVCGTGRNQPQHF

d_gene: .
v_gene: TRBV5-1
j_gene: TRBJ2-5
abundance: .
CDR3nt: TGCGCCAGCAGCTTAACTTCACAGGGCGAGGAGGAGACCCAGTACTTC
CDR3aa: CASSLTSQGEEETQYF

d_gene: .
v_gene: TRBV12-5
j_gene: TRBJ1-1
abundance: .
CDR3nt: TGTGCTAGTGGTTTAAGCGAGCACACTGAAGCTTTCTTT
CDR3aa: CASGLSEHTEAFF

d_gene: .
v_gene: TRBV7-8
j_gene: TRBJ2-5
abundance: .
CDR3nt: TGTGCCAGCAGCCCAACGGACAGAGAAGAGACCCAGTACTTC
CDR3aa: CASSPTDREETQYF

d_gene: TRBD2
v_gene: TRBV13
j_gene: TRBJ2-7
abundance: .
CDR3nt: TGTGCCAGCAGCCCAGGGACTAGCGGGAGTTACGAGCAGTACTTC
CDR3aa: CASSPGTSGSYEQYF

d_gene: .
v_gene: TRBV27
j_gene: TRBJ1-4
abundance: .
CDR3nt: TGTGCCAGCAGTCCTATTGCAACTAATGAAAAACTGTTTTTT
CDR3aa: CASSPIATNEKLFF

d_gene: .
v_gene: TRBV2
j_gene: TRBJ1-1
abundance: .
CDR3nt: TGTGCCAGCAGAGGGGGACAGAACACTGAAGCTTTCTTT
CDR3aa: CASRGGQNTEAFF

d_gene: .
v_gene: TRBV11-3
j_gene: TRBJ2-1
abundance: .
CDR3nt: TGTGCCAGCAGCTTAGGCGGGTTGTCCTACAATGAGCAGTTCTTC
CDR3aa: CASSLGGLSYNEQFF